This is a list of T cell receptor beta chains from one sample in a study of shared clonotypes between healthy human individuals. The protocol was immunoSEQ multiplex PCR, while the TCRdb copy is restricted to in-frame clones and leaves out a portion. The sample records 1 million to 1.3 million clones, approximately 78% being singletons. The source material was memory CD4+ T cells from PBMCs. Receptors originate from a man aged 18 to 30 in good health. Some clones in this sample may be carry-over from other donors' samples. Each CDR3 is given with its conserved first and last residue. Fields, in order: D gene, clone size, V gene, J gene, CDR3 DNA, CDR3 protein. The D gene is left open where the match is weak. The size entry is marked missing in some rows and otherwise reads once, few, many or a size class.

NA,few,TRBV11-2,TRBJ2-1,TGTGCCAGCAGCTCAATAAGGGGACGGAGCTACAATGAGCAGTTCTTC,CASSSIRGRSYNEQFF
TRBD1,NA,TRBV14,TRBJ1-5,TGTGCCAGCAGTCGCGGGACAGCGGAATTCTATAGCAATCAGCCCCAGCATTTT,CASSRGTAEFYSNQPQHF
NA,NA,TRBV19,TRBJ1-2,TGTGCCAGTACCCGGTGGGGTGGGAACTATGGCTACACCTTC,CASTRWGGNYGYTF
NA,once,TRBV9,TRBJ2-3,TGTGCCAGCAGCGTGTCCCATCACCTGGATACGCAGTATTTT,CASSVSHHLDTQYF
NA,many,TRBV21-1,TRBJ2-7,TGTGCCAGAAGGTCCTACGAGCAGTACTTC,CARRSYEQYF
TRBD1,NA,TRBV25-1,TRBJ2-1,TGTGCCAGCAGTGGGCACAGGGGGCGCAACGACAATGAGCAGTTCTTC,CASSGHRGRNDNEQFF
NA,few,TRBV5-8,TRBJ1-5,TGTGCCAGCCAGCTACGGGGTCATCAGCCCCAGCATTTT,CASQLRGHQPQHF
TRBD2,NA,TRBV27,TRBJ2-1,TGTGCCAGCAGTAGACTAGCCCTATACAATGAGCAGTTCTTC,CASSRLALYNEQFF
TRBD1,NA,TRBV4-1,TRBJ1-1,TGCGCCAGCAGCCAAGATCCCAGGGGGCCTGAAGCTTTCTTT,CASSQDPRGPEAFF
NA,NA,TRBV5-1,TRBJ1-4,TGCGCCAGCAGCTTGGAGGGGCCGGATGAAAAACTGTTTTTT,CASSLEGPDEKLFF
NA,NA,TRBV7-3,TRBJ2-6,TGTGCCAGCAGCTTAAAACCTTCCCTCTCTGGGGCCAACGTCCTGACTTTC,CASSLKPSLSGANVLTF
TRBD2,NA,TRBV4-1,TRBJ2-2,TGCGCCAGCAGCCAAGAGCTAGCGGGGGCGAACACCGGGGAGCTGTTTTTT,CASSQELAGANTGELFF
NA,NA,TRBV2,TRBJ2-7,TGTGCCAGCAGTGAAAGGCGGGATTGGTCTTACGAGCAGTACTTC,CASSERRDWSYEQYF
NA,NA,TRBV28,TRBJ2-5,TGTGCCAGCAGTTTCAATCAGGCAGGGAGAGAGACCCAGTACTTC,CASSFNQAGRETQYF